This TCR beta chain is from a study of CD8+CD57+ T cells in acquired aplastic anemia. At the level of the study: Yields of DNA that came from sorted CD4+ and CD8+ cells averaged around 3 ug.

Sequencing was done on patients that had shown CD8+CD57+ cell expansion by flow cytometry. Each patient gave a blood sample that was collected before any therapy had been received. Overall study results and limits: Patients and controls were not found to differ significantly in CD8+ Simpson's diversity. It was found that some 30 CD8+ CDR3 sequences were shared between patients and controls.

Genomic DNA was employed as the template in profiling TCR beta VDJ and CDR3. TCRdb fed the reads into MiXCR, producing one record per CDR3 protein. This sample has about 180,000 distinct CDR3 sequences, with roughly 65% found just once. Germline values: CDR1 SGHVT, CDR2 SQSDAQ. The CDR3 is made up of 18 amino acids. Deletions cut 1 base from V and 4 bases from J, with 19 bases between. A word on this clonotype: Its matching antigen is unknown.

The source is a human donor with aplastic anemia. V is TRBV7-4 and J is TRBJ1-4; a weak D match, TRBD1 (5 bases). Source material: sorted CD4+, CD8+, or CD8+CD57+ T cells (not recorded which) from PBMCs. The CDR3 here is CASSLVGPGKGDNEKLFF. CDR3 bases: TGTGCCAGCAGCTTAGTGGGTCCGGGTAAAGGGGATAATGAAAAACTGTTTTTT.